Following are 2 T cell receptor beta chains from one sample sequenced in a study of cytomegalovirus exposure and HLA in healthy donors (TCRdb year 2017). Libraries came from the immunoSEQ multiplex PCR assay. For the multiplex PCR, a mixture combining 60 forward primers for TCR Vbeta segments and 13 reverse primers for TCR Jbeta segments was used. Drawn from immuneACCESS, this table holds only the in-frame rearrangements with V and J called that TCRdb kept. Clones are partly lost; checked studies trace under half to an unresolved V gene and leave the rest unexplained. For this sample there are about 160,000 clones; approximately 70% appear just once. Less than 8.5% of the sample goes to the ten largest clones. Sequenced: PBMCs. The receptors were gathered from a man aged 35-49 years in good health and CMV-seropositive.

The chain uses TRBV9 and TRBJ2-3, with D possibly matching TRBD2 (7 bases). The CDR3 extends over 13 amino acids. Deletions cut 3 bases from V and 6 bases from J, with 11 bases between. The germline V gene encodes CDR1 SGDLS and CDR2 YYNGEE. CDR3 bases: TGTGCCAGCAGCGAGGGGGGGAGGGATACGCAGTATTTT. This codes for CASSEGGRDTQYF.

V gene TRBV9 combines with J gene TRBJ2-1, with 14 bases lining up with TRBD2. This CDR3 is 18 amino acids long. Per germline, CDR1 SGDLS and CDR2 YYNGEE. Trimming cost V 0 bases and J 9 bases; bases outside gene matches: 11. The CDR3, as DNA: TGTGCCAGCAGCGTAGAGACTAGCGGGGGGGCCGAATTCTTTGAGCAGTTCTTC. Translating it yields CASSVETSGGAEFFEQFF.